The clone carrying this T cell receptor beta chain appeared a few times. The antigen is undetermined. The record originates from a study of cytotoxic CD8 clonotypes in ibrutinib-treated CLL. Notes on the study in general: Public clonotypes, an uncommon group, contracted or remained stable on treatment. Baseline levels were approached again at progression, after clonality had risen at ibrutinib response. Samples from sustained-remission and progressing patients were taken at different times.

Genomic DNA (about 2.2 micrograms) was obtained from cryopreserved PBMCs for construction of TCR beta libraries. Trimming took off 0 bases at V and 3 bases at J, with 8 bases between the two ends. The CDR3 spans 13 residues. Germline CDR1 and CDR2: SQVTM and ANQGSEA. Generated by immunoSEQ multiplex PCR, the TCRdb table keeps only in-frame clones and is missing some. The sample contains 300,000 or so clones, around 66% of which appear only once. The V gene is TRBV29-1, the J gene TRBJ1-2, with D maybe TRBD1 (6 bases). The TCR sequence derives from a human donor with chronic lymphocytic leukemia. The sequencing here drew on PBMCs, taken after 36 months of ibrutinib treatment. The DNA of the CDR3 is TGCAGCGTTGAAGACCAGGGGCACTATGGCTACACCTTC. Its translation is CSVEDQGHYGYTF.